The entry that follows covers one TCR beta chain sequence. Its cognate antigen is unknown. V shed 7 bases and J 7 bases; nucleotides not matched to a gene: 10. The CDR3 extends over 14 amino acids. These data come from a study of post-analysis software for immune sequencing data. Findings of the study overall: Relative to controls, patients had 5 or 6 TRBV segments at higher frequency, with TRBV5-6, TRBV5-1 and TRBV20-1 among these.

Unique molecular identifiers tagged the TCR beta cDNA libraries. TCRdb analysed the PCR reads with MiXCR anew, one entry per CDR3 protein. The sample lists fewer than 850,000 distinct CDR3 sequences, roughly 30% seen once, with around 0.56% in the top ten. The source is a girl aged 10 to 17 with multiple sclerosis. The chain uses TRBV12-3 or TRBV12-4 and TRBJ2-5; TRBD1 matches 9 bases. Sequenced sample: blood. This CDR3 reads CASTFTGGRATQYF. CDR3 coding DNA: TGTGCCAGCACATTCACAGGGGGCAGGGCGACCCAGTACTTC.